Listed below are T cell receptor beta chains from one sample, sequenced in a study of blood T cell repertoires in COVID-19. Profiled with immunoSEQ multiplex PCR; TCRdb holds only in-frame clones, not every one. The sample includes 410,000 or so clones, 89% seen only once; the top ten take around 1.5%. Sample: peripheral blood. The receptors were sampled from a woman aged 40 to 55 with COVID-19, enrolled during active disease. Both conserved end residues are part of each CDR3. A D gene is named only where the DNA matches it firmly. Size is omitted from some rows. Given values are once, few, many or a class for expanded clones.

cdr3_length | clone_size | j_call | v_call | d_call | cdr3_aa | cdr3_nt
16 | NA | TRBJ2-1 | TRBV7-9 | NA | CASKLWGRSSYNEQFF | TGTGCCAGCAAACTATGGGGGCGGAGCTCCTACAATGAGCAGTTCTTC
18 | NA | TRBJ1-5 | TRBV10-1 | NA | CASSEGAGPEVGNQPQHF | TGCGCCAGCAGTGAAGGAGCGGGACCGGAGGTGGGCAATCAGCCCCAGCATTTT
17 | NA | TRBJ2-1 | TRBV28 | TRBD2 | CASSLRKTSGRAHEQFF | TGTGCCAGCAGTCTACGAAAGACTAGCGGGAGGGCCCATGAGCAGTTCTTC
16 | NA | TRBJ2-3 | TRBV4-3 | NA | CASSQVPGLSADTQYF | TGCGCCAGCAGCCAAGTACCGGGGTTATCAGCAGATACGCAGTATTTT
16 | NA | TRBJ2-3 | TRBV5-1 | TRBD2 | CASSTGLAGVTDTQYF | TGCGCCAGCAGTACCGGACTAGCGGGCGTCACAGATACGCAGTATTTT
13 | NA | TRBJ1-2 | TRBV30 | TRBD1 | CAWRGQGAPGYTF | TGTGCCTGGAGGGGACAGGGGGCGCCTGGCTACACCTTC
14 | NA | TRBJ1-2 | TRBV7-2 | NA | CASSLRGSLGGYTF | TGTGCCAGCAGCTTAAGGGGTTCCTTAGGGGGCTACACCTTC
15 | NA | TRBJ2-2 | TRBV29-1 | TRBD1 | CSGREGGANTGELFF | TGCAGCGGCCGGGAAGGGGGCGCGAACACCGGGGAGCTGTTTTTT
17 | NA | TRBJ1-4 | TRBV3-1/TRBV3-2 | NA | CASSQDFGLGGNEKLFF | TGTGCCAGCAGCCAAGATTTTGGCCTTGGGGGGAATGAAAAACTGTTTTTT
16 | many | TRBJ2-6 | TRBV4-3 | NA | CASSLLQGSGANVLTF | TGCGCCAGCAGCCTCCTACAGGGCTCTGGGGCCAACGTCCTGACTTTC
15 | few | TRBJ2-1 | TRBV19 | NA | CASSIGAISYNEQFF | TGTGCCAGTAGTATAGGTGCTATCTCCTACAATGAGCAGTTCTTC
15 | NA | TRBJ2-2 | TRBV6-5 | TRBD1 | CASRGTGAWVGELFF | TGTGCCAGCAGAGGGACAGGGGCGTGGGTCGGGGAGCTGTTTTTT
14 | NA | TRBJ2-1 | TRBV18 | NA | CASSPLETRSEQFF | TGTGCCAGCTCACCGCTGGAGACTAGGTCAGAGCAGTTCTTC
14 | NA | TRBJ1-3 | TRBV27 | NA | CASSFQGSGNTIYF | TGTGCCAGCAGTTTCCAGGGCTCTGGAAACACCATATATTTT
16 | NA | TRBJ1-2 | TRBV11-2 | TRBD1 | CASSVIRGAMNYGYTF | TGTGCCAGCAGCGTTATCAGGGGGGCCATGAACTATGGCTACACCTTC
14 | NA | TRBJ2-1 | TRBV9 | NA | CASTTGRTYNEQFF | TGTGCCAGCACCACGGGGAGAACCTACAATGAGCAGTTCTTC
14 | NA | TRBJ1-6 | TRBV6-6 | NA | CASLVRTDNSPLHF | TGTGCCAGCCTCGTACGGACAGATAATTCACCCCTCCACTTT
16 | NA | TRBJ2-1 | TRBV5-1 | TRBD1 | CASSLAGTGSYNEQFF | TGCGCCAGCAGCTTGGCCGGGACAGGGTCCTACAATGAGCAGTTCTTC
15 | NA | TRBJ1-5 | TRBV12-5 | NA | CASGLVMFGNQPQHF | TGTGCTAGTGGTTTGGTAATGTTCGGCAATCAGCCCCAGCATTTT
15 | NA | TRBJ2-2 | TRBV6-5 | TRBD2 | CASSSAGGRAGELFF | TGTGCCAGCAGCTCTGCGGGGGGGAGGGCCGGGGAGCTGTTTTTT
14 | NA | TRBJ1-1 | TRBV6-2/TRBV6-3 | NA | CASSYGLGDTEAFF | TGTGCCAGCAGTTACGGATTGGGAGACACTGAAGCTTTCTTT
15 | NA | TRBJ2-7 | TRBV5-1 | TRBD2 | CASSPALAGAEEQYF | TGCGCCAGCAGCCCCGCACTAGCGGGAGCAGAGGAGCAGTACTTC
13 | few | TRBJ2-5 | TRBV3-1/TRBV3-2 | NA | CASSLGDKKTQYF | TGTGCCAGCAGCCTGGGGGACAAGAAGACCCAGTACTTC
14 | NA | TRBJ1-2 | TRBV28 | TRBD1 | CASSSENRGKGYTF | TGTGCCAGCAGTTCAGAGAACAGGGGTAAAGGCTACACCTTC
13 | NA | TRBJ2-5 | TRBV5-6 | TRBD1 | CASNTGGEETQYF | TGTGCCAGCAACACAGGGGGAGAAGAGACCCAGTACTTC
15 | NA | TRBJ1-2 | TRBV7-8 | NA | CASSLGGLRPNGYTF | TGTGCCAGCAGCTTAGGCGGGCTCCGGCCCAATGGCTACACCTTC
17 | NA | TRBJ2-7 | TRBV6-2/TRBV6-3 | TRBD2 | CASSSPHRGLAGPREYF | TGTGCCAGCAGCTCTCCCCATCGGGGCCTAGCGGGACCCCGGGAGTACTTC
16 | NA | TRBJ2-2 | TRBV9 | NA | CASSVGTSTNTGELFF | TGTGCCAGCAGCGTAGGGACTTCGACGAACACCGGGGAGCTGTTTTTT
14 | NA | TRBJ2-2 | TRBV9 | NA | CASSVAGKGGELFF | TGTGCCAGCAGCGTAGCGGGAAAGGGCGGGGAGCTGTTTTTT
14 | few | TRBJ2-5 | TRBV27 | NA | CASSLSESRETQYF | TGTGCCAGCAGTTTAAGCGAGTCGAGGGAGACCCAGTACTTC
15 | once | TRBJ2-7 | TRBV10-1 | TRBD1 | CASNLCAGGTYEQYF | TGCGCCAGCAATCTTTGCGCAGGGGGCACTTACGAGCAGTACTTC
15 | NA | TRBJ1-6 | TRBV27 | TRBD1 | CASSADRGFGSPLHF | TGTGCCAGCAGTGCGGACAGGGGTTTCGGTTCACCCCTCCACTTT
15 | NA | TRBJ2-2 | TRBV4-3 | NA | CASSQGHPEPGELFF | TGCGCCAGCAGCCAAGGTCATCCGGAGCCCGGGGAGCTGTTTTTT
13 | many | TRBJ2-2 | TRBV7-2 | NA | CASSEQDTGELFF | TGTGCCAGCAGCGAACAGGACACCGGGGAGCTGTTTTTT
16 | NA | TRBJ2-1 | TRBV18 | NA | CASSRPGPTSYNEQFF | TGTGCCAGCTCACGACCGGGCCCGACCTCTTACAATGAGCAGTTCTTC
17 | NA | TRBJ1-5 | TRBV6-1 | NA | CASREAGLGGGNQPQHF | TGTGCCAGCAGGGAAGCAGGGCTAGGAGGAGGCAATCAGCCCCAGCATTTT
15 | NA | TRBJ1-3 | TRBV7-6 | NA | CASSDTGISGNTIYF | TGTGCCAGCAGCGACACAGGGATCTCTGGAAACACCATATATTTT
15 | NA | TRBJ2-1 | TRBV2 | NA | CASRVGELSYNEQFF | TGTGCCAGCAGAGTGGGAGAACTGAGCTACAATGAGCAGTTCTTC
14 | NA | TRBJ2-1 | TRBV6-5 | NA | CASRTALSYNEQFF | TGTGCCAGCAGAACAGCTCTCTCCTACAATGAGCAGTTCTTC
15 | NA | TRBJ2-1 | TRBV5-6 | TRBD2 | CASSTGLDFSNEQFF | TGTGCCAGCAGCACCGGACTAGATTTCTCCAATGAGCAGTTCTTC
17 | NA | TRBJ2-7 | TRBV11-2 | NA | CASSLDWAGVGSYEQYF | TGTGCCAGCAGCTTAGATTGGGCAGGGGTCGGAAGTTACGAGCAGTACTTC
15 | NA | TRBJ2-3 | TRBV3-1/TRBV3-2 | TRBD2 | CASSPGTSAADTQYF | TGTGCCAGCAGCCCCGGGACTAGCGCGGCAGATACGCAGTATTTT
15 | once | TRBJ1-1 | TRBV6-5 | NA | CASSSYRGRRTEAFF | TGTGCCAGCAGTTCCTACCGGGGTCGTCGAACTGAAGCTTTCTTT
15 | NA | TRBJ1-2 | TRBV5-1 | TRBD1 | CASSLEGDSGDGYTF | TGCGCCAGCAGCTTGGAAGGGGACAGCGGAGATGGCTACACCTTC
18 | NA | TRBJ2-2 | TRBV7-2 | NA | CASSLRRGGTLNTGELFF | TGTGCCAGCAGCTTAAGGCGAGGCGGGACTCTGAACACCGGGGAGCTGTTTTTT
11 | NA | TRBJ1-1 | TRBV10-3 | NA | CAIQERTEAFF | TGTGCCATCCAAGAGAGAACTGAAGCTTTCTTT
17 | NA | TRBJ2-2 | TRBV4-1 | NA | CASSQDLTNSNTGELFF | TGCGCCAGCAGCCAAGATTTGACTAATTCGAACACCGGGGAGCTGTTTTTT
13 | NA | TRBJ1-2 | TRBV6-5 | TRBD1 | CASRTTGGGGYTF | TGTGCCAGCAGGACTACAGGGGGTGGCGGCTACACCTTC
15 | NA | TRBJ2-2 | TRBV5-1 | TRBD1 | CASSSGRGHTGELFF | TGCGCCAGCAGCTCTGGCAGGGGGCACACCGGGGAGCTGTTTTTT
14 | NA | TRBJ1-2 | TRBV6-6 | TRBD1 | CASRGQGPSYGYTF | TGTGCCAGCAGAGGACAGGGCCCCAGCTATGGCTACACCTTC
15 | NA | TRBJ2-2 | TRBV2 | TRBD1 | CASSEGGGGTGELFF | TGTGCCAGCAGTGAAGGAGGGGGCGGCACCGGGGAGCTGTTTTTT